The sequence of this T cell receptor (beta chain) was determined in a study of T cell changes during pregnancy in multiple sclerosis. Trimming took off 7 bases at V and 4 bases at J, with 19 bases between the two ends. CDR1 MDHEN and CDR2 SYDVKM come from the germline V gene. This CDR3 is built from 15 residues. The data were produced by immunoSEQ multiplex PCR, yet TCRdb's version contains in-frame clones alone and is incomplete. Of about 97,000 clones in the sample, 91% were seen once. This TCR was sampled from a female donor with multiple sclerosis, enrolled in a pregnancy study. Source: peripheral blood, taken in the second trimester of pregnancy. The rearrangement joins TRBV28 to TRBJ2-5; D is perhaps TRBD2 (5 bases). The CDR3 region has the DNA TGTGCCAGCACCCCGGGAAGGGCCCGGTTAGAGACCCAGTACTTC. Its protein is CASTPGRARLETQYF.